This T cell receptor beta chain appears in the sequencing data of a study of T-cell reconstitution after alpha-beta-depleted transplantation in children. Broader study findings: As was reported, about two months after transplant, alpha-beta T cells came from several hundred expanded graft clones. At one year after transplant, newly produced T cells mostly accounted for T-cell counts and diversity.

About this clonotype: Antigen unknown.

The TCRbeta library incorporated unique molecular identifiers. TCRdb re-called the PCR reads with MiXCR, one entry per CDR3 protein. Altogether roughly 48,000 distinct CDR3 sequences are present, 5.8% being singletons, with the ten largest covering around 31%. Trimming removed 5 bases from V and 4 bases from J; junction bases left unmatched: 16. The CDR3 loop spans 18 amino acids. From germline, CDR1 is MDHEN and CDR2 SYDVKM. Material: PBMCs, mostly from graft donor cells, obtained 60 days after TCRalphabeta/CD19-depleted stem cell transplant. The sequence derives from a female patient between 2 and 15 years old who had a stem cell transplant for aplastic anemia, so the T cells may come from the graft donor. The chain has TRBV28 and TRBJ2-2; TRBD2 matches at 7 bases. In DNA form, the CDR3 reads TGTGCCAGCAGTCCACAGACCCGGGGGGTACGGAGCACCGGGGAGCTGTTTTTT. This encodes CASSPQTRGVRSTGELFF. The full variable domain, its missing parts supplied by reference TRBV28 and TRBJ2-2, is DVKVTQSSRYLVKRTGEKVFLECVQDMDHENMFWYRQDPGLGLRLIYFSYDVKMKEKGDIPEGYSVSREKKERFSLILESASTNQTSMYLCASSPQTRGVRSTGELFFGEGSRLTVL.